This is a list of T cell receptor beta chains from one sample in a study of T cells in localized non-small cell lung cancer. The data were produced by immunoSEQ multiplex PCR, yet TCRdb's version contains in-frame clones alone and is incomplete. The sample includes nearly 40,000 clones, roughly 86% seen only once; the top ten take approximately 3.5%. Here the sequenced sample was peripheral blood, taken before any cancer treatment. These receptors were collected from a man between 18 and 49 years old with stage I lung adenocarcinoma. The conserved cysteine and the conserved F or W are not part of the CDR3 here.

TRBV30,AWSVTGGPSTDTQY
TRBV7-9,ASSSGQPWAEAF
TRBV7-9,ASSPERSHYEQY
TRBV28,ASSSHTGLELIYT
TRBV7-2,ASSLGGENTEAF
TRBV5-4,ASSSRGAGDEQF
TRBV7-2,ASSSPHIQGGEQY
TRBV4-1,ASSQDRTAEKLF
TRBV5-8,ASSPRTQGGGEKLF
TRBV28,ASSSLSGGTNYGYT
TRBV7-8,ASSLDEGQGGEKLF
TRBV5-8,ASSSTGTYTGELF
TRBV6-6,ASILGNTGELF
TRBV27,ASSLSPRQGAGNEQF
TRBV2,ASSPEGMAF
TRBV19,ASSIDSSETQY
TRBV19,ASSSGPVLHGNTEAF
TRBV15,ATSRPFEGGDTQY
TRBV14,ASRERGGYNEQF